This T cell receptor (beta chain) was retrieved from a study of T cell responses to AZD1222 COVID-19 vaccine. Whole-study findings and limits: With two AZD1222 doses given, Spike-specific TCR breadth and depth both rose. The span of vaccine-associated CD4 TCRs extended across spike, with dominance at 160-218 and 743-854. Clonal diversity may have been underestimated, and the donors were mostly white British, with more females than males.

Remarks on this clone: What it binds is not known.

The CDR3 is 15 amino acids. V was clipped by 1 base and J by 3 bases, with 13 bases between them. CDR1 is LGHDT and CDR2 is YNNKEL in the germline V gene (reference sequence). Here immunoSEQ multiplex PCR was the method, and the copy in TCRdb shows in-frame clones only, minus some. The data show 200,000 to 300,000 clones, with over 90% seen just once and roughly 0.6% held by the top ten. The origin of this receptor is an adult in good health. The rearrangement links TRBV3-1 (or the pseudogene TRBV3-2) to TRBJ2-7; the D call may be TRBD1 or TRBD2 (5 bases each). The starting material was peripheral blood, obtained on day 0 of AZD1222 vaccination. This chain's CDR3 is CASSQVGDARYEQYF. The CDR3 coding sequence is TGTGCCAGCAGCCAAGTCGGGGACGCTCGCTACGAGCAGTACTTC.